This record looks at one T cell receptor (beta chain) sequence and its context. No antigen is known for it. Naivety among CD8 cells was defined by CD45RO negativity and positive CCR7 selection, thereby excluding terminally differentiated effector memory CD45RA+ cells. Sequencing was performed with immunoSEQ multiplex PCR; in TCRdb, only in-frame clones are kept and a portion is missing. The top ten clones hold less than 1.5% of a sample with about 1,900,000 clones, 85% to 95% of them seen once. The data stem from a study of shared clonotypes between healthy human individuals. Study conclusions and caveats: The sharing of 5% to 6.5% of naive CD4 clonotypes was seen across a handful of donors. Only blood was sampled, and tissue TCR repertoires likely differ from blood ones.

The V end lost 3 bases, the J end lost 3 bases, and 7 bases lay between the germline ends. In germline, CDR1 is MRHNA, CDR2 SNTAGT. The CDR3 totals 13 residues. The sample was naive CD8+ T cells sorted from blood. This chain joins TRBV6-4 and TRBJ2-3, with D possibly TRBD2 on 5 matching bases. The sequence was obtained from a man between 18 and 35 years old in good health. Here the CDR3 reads CASSEGLTDTQYF. The CDR3 DNA reads as TGTGCCAGCAGTGAAGGACTTACAGATACGCAGTATTTT.